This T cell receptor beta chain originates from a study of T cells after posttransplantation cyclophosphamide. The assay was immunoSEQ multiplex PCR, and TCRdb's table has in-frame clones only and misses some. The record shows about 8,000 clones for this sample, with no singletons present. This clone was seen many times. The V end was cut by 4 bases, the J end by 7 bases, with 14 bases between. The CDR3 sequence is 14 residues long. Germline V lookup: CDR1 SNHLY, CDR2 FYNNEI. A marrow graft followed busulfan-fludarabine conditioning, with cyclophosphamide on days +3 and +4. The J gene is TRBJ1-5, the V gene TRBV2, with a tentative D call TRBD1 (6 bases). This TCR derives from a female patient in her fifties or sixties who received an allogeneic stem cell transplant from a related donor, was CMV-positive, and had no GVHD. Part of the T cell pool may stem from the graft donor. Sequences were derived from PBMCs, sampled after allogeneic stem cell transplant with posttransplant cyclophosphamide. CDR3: CASSVRGLSQPQHF. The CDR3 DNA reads TGTGCCAGCAGTGTAAGGGGGTTGAGCCAGCCCCAGCATTTT.